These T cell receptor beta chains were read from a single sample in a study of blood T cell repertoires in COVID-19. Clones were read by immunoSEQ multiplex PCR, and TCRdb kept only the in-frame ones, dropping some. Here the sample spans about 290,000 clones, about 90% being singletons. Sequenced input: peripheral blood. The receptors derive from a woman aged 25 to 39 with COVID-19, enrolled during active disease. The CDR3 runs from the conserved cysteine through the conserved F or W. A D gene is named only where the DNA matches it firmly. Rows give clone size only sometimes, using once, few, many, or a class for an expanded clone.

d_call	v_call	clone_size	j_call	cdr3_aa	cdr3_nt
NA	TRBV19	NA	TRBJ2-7	CASSIPPGHEQYF	TGTGCCAGTAGTATTCCCCCGGGTCACGAGCAGTACTTC
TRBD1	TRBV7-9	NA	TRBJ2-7	CASSFTGGNEQYF	TGTGCCAGCAGCTTCACAGGGGGAAACGAGCAGTACTTC
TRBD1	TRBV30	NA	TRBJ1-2	CAWNSGTGRGYTF	TGTGCCTGGAATTCCGGGACAGGGCGCGGCTACACCTTC
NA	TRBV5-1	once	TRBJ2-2	CASQKGDTGELFF	TGCGCCAGCCAGAAGGGAGACACCGGGGAGCTGTTTTTT
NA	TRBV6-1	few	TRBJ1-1	CASSERPHWGGAEAFF	TGTGCCAGCAGTGAAAGGCCCCACTGGGGAGGCGCTGAAGCTTTCTTT
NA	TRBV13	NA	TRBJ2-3	CASSPGGLKISTDTQYF	TGTGCCAGCAGCCCGGGCGGACTCAAGATCAGCACAGATACGCAGTATTTT
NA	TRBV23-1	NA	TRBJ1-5	CASMEDSLPQHF	TGCGCCAGCATGGAGGACAGTCTGCCCCAGCATTTT
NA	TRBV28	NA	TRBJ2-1	CASSTLGVLPSQYEQFF	TGTGCCAGCAGTACCCTAGGGGTGCTGCCCTCCCAGTATGAGCAGTTCTTC
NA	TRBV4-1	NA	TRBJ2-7	CASSSQRGYEQYF	TGCGCCAGCAGCTCACAACGGGGATACGAGCAGTACTTC
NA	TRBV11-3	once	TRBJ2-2	CASSLIWGRRTGELFF	TGTGCCAGCAGCTTAATTTGGGGGCGCCGGACCGGGGAGCTGTTTTTT
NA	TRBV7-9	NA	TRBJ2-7	CASSLVGLSSYEQYF	TGTGCCAGCAGCTTAGTGGGCCTGTCGTCCTACGAGCAGTACTTC
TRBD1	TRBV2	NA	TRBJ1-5	CASSERQGANQPQHF	TGTGCCAGCAGTGAGCGACAGGGGGCAAATCAGCCCCAGCATTTT
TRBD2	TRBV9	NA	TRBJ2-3	CASSLRSGGPTDTQYF	TGTGCCAGCAGCTTACGAAGCGGGGGGCCCACAGATACGCAGTATTTT
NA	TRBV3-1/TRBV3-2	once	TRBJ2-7	CASSPVPLVHEQYF	TGTGCCAGCAGCCCAGTCCCCCTTGTGCACGAGCAGTACTTC
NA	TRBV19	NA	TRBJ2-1	CASSQGVPSYNEQFF	TGTGCCAGTAGTCAAGGGGTACCCTCCTACAATGAGCAGTTCTTC
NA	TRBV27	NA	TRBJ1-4	CASSLGGYGSNEKLFF	TGTGCCAGCAGTTTAGGAGGTTACGGTTCTAATGAAAAACTGTTTTTT
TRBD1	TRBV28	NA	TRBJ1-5	CASRARPGTVLGQPQHF	TGTGCCAGCAGAGCCCGGCCCGGGACAGTTTTAGGTCAGCCCCAGCATTTT
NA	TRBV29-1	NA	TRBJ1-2	CSVRTFGYTF	TGCAGCGTGCGGACATTTGGCTACACCTTC
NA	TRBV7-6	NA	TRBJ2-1	CASRNYAHRRRGEYNEQFF	TGTGCCAGTAGAAATTACGCCCACCGAAGGAGGGGTGAATACAATGAGCAGTTCTTC
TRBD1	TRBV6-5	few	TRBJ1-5	CASSRTGTKQPQHF	TGTGCCAGCAGTCGGACAGGGACTAAGCAGCCCCAGCATTTT
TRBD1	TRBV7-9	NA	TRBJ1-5	CASSLARGTGVNQPQHF	TGTGCCAGCAGCTTAGCGCGAGGGACAGGGGTCAATCAGCCCCAGCATTTT
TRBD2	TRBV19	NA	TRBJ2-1	CASMTSGGNEQFF	TGTGCCAGTATGACTAGCGGGGGGAATGAGCAGTTCTTC
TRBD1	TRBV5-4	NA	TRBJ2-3	CASSSGQGRHTQYF	TGTGCCAGCAGCTCGGGACAGGGTAGGCATACGCAGTATTTT
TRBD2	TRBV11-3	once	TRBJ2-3	CASSSNIGGTTDTQYF	TGTGCCAGCAGCTCTAATATCGGGGGGACCACAGATACGCAGTATTTT
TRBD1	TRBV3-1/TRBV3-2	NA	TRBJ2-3	CASSQRAGGDTQYF	TGTGCCAGCAGCCAACGGGCAGGGGGAGATACGCAGTATTTT
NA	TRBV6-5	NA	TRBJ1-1	CASKNGDRMNTEAFF	TGTGCCAGCAAAAACGGTGACAGGATGAACACTGAAGCTTTCTTT
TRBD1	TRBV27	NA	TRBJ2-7	CASSFTGASYEQYF	TGTGCCAGCAGTTTTACAGGGGCCTCCTACGAGCAGTACTTC
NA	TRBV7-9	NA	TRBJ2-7	CASFGNSYEQYF	TGTGCCAGCTTCGGGAACTCCTACGAGCAGTACTTC
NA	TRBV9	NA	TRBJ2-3	CASSDPASLSTDTQYF	TGTGCCAGCAGCGACCCTGCTAGCCTTAGCACAGATACGCAGTATTTT
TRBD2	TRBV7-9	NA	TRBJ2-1	CASSHGLAGSYNEQFF	TGTGCCAGCAGCCACGGACTAGCGGGTTCCTACAATGAGCAGTTCTTC
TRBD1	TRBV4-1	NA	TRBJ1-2	CASSRGTGEDYGYTF	TGCGCCAGCAGCCGAGGGACAGGGGAGGACTATGGCTACACCTTC
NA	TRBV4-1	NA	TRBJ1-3	CASSQVTGLSGNTIYF	TGCGCCAGCAGCCAAGTAACAGGGCTCTCTGGAAACACCATATATTTT
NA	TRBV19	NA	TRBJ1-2	CASSIDPAGPGVYTF	TGTGCCAGTAGTATAGATCCAGCGGGCCCTGGCGTCTACACCTTC
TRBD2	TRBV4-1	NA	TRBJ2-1	CASSHWAGENNEQFF	TGCGCCAGCAGCCATTGGGCGGGGGAAAACAATGAGCAGTTCTTC
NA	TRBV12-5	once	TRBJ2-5	CASGRQRETQYF	TGTGCTAGTGGTCGACAGAGAGAGACCCAGTACTTC
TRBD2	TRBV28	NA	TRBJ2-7	CASSPAGGGSVYEQYF	TGTGCCAGCAGTCCTGCGGGGGGAGGTTCGGTCTACGAGCAGTACTTC
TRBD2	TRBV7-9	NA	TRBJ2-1	CASSVGTSGGDEQFF	TGTGCCAGCAGCGTTGGGACTAGCGGGGGGGATGAGCAGTTCTTC
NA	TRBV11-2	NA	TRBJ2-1	CASSSPRSYSSYNEQFF	TGTGCCAGCAGCTCCCCGAGAAGTTACAGCTCCTACAATGAGCAGTTCTTC
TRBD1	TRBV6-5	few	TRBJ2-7	CATTGGPPKYEQYF	TGTGCCACCACAGGGGGCCCTCCCAAATACGAGCAGTACTTC
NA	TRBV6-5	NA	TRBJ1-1	CAARKDRFTEAFF	TGTGCCGCTCGGAAGGACAGATTCACTGAAGCTTTCTTT
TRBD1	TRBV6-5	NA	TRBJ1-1	CASSYNTGGGTEAFF	TGTGCCAGCAGTTATAACACAGGGGGAGGGACTGAAGCTTTCTTT
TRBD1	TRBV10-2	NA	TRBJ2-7	CAGGTGGYYEQYF	TGCGCCGGTGGGACAGGGGGCTACTACGAGCAGTACTTC
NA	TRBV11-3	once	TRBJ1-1	CASSRSGLNTEAFF	TGTGCCAGCTCAAGGAGCGGATTGAACACTGAAGCTTTCTTT
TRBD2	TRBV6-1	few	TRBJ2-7	CASSELLAGGSYEQYF	TGTGCCAGCAGTGAACTCTTAGCGGGGGGCTCCTACGAGCAGTACTTC
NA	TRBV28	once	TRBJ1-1	CASSYTDMNTEAFF	TGTGCCAGCAGTTACACCGACATGAACACTGAAGCTTTCTTT
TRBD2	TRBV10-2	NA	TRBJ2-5	CASSDLAGGLEETQYF	TGCGCCAGCAGTGACCTAGCGGGGGGGTTGGAGGAGACCCAGTACTTC
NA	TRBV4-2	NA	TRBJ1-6	CASSLRYGSSPLHF	TGTGCCAGCAGCCTAAGATACGGGAGTTCACCCCTCCACTTT
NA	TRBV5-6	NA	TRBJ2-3	CASSLPQGSTDTQYF	TGTGCCAGCAGCTTACCCCAGGGTAGCACAGATACGCAGTATTTT
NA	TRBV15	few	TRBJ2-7	CATSRDRGASNEQYF	TGTGCCACCAGCAGAGACCGGGGGGCCTCCAACGAGCAGTACTTC
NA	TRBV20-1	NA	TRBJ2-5	CSASIAGKETQYF	TGCAGTGCTAGTATCGCAGGAAAAGAGACCCAGTACTTC
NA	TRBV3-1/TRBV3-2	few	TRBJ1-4	CASSQDPQGSNEKLFF	TGTGCCAGCAGCCAAGATCCCCAGGGGTCGAATGAAAAACTGTTTTTT
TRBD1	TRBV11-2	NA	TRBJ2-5	CASRGTGDQETQYF	TGTGCCAGCAGAGGGACAGGCGACCAAGAGACCCAGTACTTC
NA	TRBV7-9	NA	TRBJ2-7	CASSLQYEQYF	TGTGCCAGCAGCTTACAGTACGAGCAGTACTTC
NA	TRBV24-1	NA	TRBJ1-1	CATSDSGQPKNTEAFF	TGTGCCACCAGTGATTCGGGACAACCTAAGAACACTGAAGCTTTCTTT
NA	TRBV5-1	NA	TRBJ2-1	CASSLPRGGGGHGGQFF	TGCGCCAGCAGCTTACCCCGTGGGGGCGGGGGCCACGGCGGTCAGTTCTTC